The 7 T cell receptor beta chains given below trace back to one sample, sequenced in a study of graft-versus-host responses after intestinal transplantation. Using immunoSEQ multiplex PCR, the repertoire was profiled, and TCRdb retains in-frame clones only, with some absent. The table has tens of thousands of clones, 90% to 95% seen once. This sample comprised PBMCs, obtained 66 days after intestinal transplant. The receptors here all came from a human patient who received an intestinal transplant, so some T cells may come from the graft donor.

The rearrangement links TRBV5-4 to TRBJ2-5; D call uncertain. The CDR3 extends over 16 amino acids. V lost 0 bases to trimming and J lost 0 bases, with 12 bases between them. From germline, CDR1 is SGHNT and CDR2 YYREEE (reference sequence). CDR3 loop: CASSLALGPDQETQYF. In DNA, the CDR3 is TGTGCCAGCAGCTTGGCCCTCGGGCCCGACCAAGAGACCCAGTACTTC.

The J gene is TRBJ1-3, the V gene TRBV30; the match to TRBD1 covers 9 bases. The CDR3 is 16 residues long. J was trimmed by 4 bases and V by 4 bases; bases with no gene match: 11. Germline CDR1 and CDR2: GTSNPN and SVGIG (reference sequence). The chain's CDR3 is CAWTPDRGYAGNTIYF. In DNA, the CDR3 is TGTGCCTGGACCCCTGACAGGGGGTACGCCGGAAACACCATATATTTT.

The chain couples TRBV7-9 to TRBJ1-2; D gene unclear. Trimming removed 1 base from V and 2 bases from J, with 14 bases in between. CDR1 SEHNR and CDR2 FQNEAQ come from the germline V gene (reference sequence). The CDR3 is 16 residues long. Here the CDR3 reads CASSLDPPYLNYGYTF. The DNA of the CDR3 is TGTGCCAGCAGCTTAGATCCACCTTATCTAAACTATGGCTACACCTTC.

V is TRBV7-6 and J is TRBJ2-7, with 8 bases that match TRBD1. The CDR3 has 13 amino acids. CDR1 is SGHVS, CDR2 FNYEAQ, per germline. V trimming: 5 bases; J trimming: 5 bases; junction bases outside the gene matches: 5. The CDR3 DNA sequence: TGTGCCAGCAGCAGACAGGGGTCCAACGAGCAGTACTTC. Protein product: CASSRQGSNEQYF.

The gene calls are TRBV30 and TRBJ1-5; no definite D call. Germline V gene lookup returns CDR1 GTSNPN and CDR2 SVGIG (reference sequence). Trimming took 4 bases from V and 6 from J, leaving 13 bases between them. The CDR3 has 13 amino acids. CDR3 residues: CAWNREGSQPQHF. DNA of the CDR3: TGTGCCTGGAATAGGGAAGGGAGTCAGCCCCAGCATTTT.

This clone was counted once. Other DNA variants within this sample encode the same CDR3. The chain combines TRBV28 with TRBJ1-5; tentatively, D is TRBD1 (5 bases). The CDR3 sequence is 16 residues long. Per the germline V gene, CDR1 is MDHEN and CDR2 is SYDVKM. V shed 4 bases and J shed 2 bases, with 15 bases lying between them. This chain's CDR3 is CASSSGTLNGNQPQHF. The CDR3 DNA is TGTGCCAGCAGTTCCGGGACCCTAAACGGCAATCAGCCCCAGCATTTT.

The chain uses TRBV11-3 and TRBJ1-2, with 11 positions matching TRBD1. The CDR3 has 13 amino acids. Trimming at V came to 5 bases and at J to 6 bases, leaving 2 bases not matched to a gene. CDR1 is SGHNT and CDR2 is YENEEA in the germline V gene. This chain's CDR3 is CASSRDRGNGYTF. CDR3 nucleotide sequence: TGTGCCAGCAGCCGGGACAGGGGGAATGGCTACACCTTC.